This TCR beta chain was profiled in a study of blood T cell repertoires in COVID-19. Whole-study context: The cDNA or gDNA used as material had been derived from T cells, B-cell-depleted T cells, or PBMCs.

Produced via immunoSEQ multiplex PCR; TCRdb's table is partial and in-frame only. The sample yields some 320,000 clones, 85% to 90% seen once. Seattle-derived patients entered the study during active infection and were followed longitudinally. From germline, CDR1 is MNHEY and CDR2 SVGAGI. Trimming shortened V by 2 bases and J by 3 bases, and 11 bases separated the two germline ends. CDR3 length equals 15 residues. The TCR comes from a woman under 40 with COVID-19, enrolled during active disease. The V call is TRBV6-5, the J call TRBJ1-3; D remains ambiguous. Sequenced input: peripheral blood. The CDR3 is CASSYGFGDGNTIYF. The CDR3, as DNA: TGTGCCAGCAGTTACGGGTTCGGGGATGGAAACACCATATATTTT.